The 20 T cell receptor beta chains listed next were all sequenced from one sample in a study of blood T cell repertoires in COVID-19. Only in-frame clones appear in the TCRdb table, and some are missing; sequencing was by immunoSEQ multiplex PCR. The sample has about 47,000 clones, approximately 78% seen once. Sequences were obtained from peripheral blood. Receptors were obtained from a human donor with acute or convalescent COVID-19. The donor label of this sample is uncertain.

The V gene is TRBV6-1, the J gene TRBJ1-6, with 7 bases that match TRBD1. The V and J ends lost 2 bases and 7 bases, in that order; junction bases with no gene match: 5. The CDR3 has 15 residues. Looked up from germline, CDR1 is MNHNS and CDR2 is SASEGT. Here the CDR3 reads CASSEYQGGNSPLHF. In DNA form, the CDR3 reads TGTGCCAGCAGTGAATACCAGGGGGGCAATTCACCCCTCCACTTT.

The rearrangement uses TRBV7-2 and TRBJ1-1; no clear D gene. This CDR3 has 13 residues. In germline, CDR1 is SGHTA, CDR2 FQGNSA. Trimming left V 1 base short and J 7 bases short, with 10 bases between. The CDR3 coding sequence is TGTGCCAGCAGCTTAGATTCCCTACTTGAAGCTTTCTTT. It yields the protein CASSLDSLLEAFF.

The chain uses TRBV28 and TRBJ2-1; 10 bases align to TRBD2. V was pared by 7 bases and J by 9 bases, with 12 bases of the junction left unmatched. The CDR3 has 15 amino acids. Germline V gene lookup returns CDR1 MDHEN and CDR2 SYDVKM. For the CDR3, the DNA is TGTGCCAGCATAGAAAACAGCGGGAGGGGGGTTGAGCAGTTCTTC. It yields the protein CASIENSGRGVEQFF.

The gene calls are TRBV19 and TRBJ1-5; D gene uncertain. V was clipped by 3 bases and J by 3 bases, with 24 bases between them. There are 19 residues in the CDR3. Germline V gene lookup returns CDR1 LNHDA and CDR2 SQIVND (reference sequence). As DNA, the CDR3 is TGTGCCAGTAGTATGTTCTCTGCGACGGGAGGATTTACCAATCAGCCCCAGCATTTT. Its protein is CASSMFSATGGFTNQPQHF.

The genes are TRBV7-2 and TRBJ2-7; D gene unclear. The germline V gene has CDR1 SGHTA and CDR2 FQGNSA. The CDR3 extends over 12 amino acids. The V end was cut by 1 base, the J end by 2 bases, with 3 bases between. CDR3 in amino acids: CASSLDTYEQYF. As DNA, the CDR3 is TGTGCCAGCAGCTTAGACACCTACGAGCAGTACTTC. The full variable domain, completed using reference TRBV7-2 and TRBJ2-7, is GAGVSQSPSNKVTEKGKDVELRCDPISGHTALYWYRQSLGQGLEFLIYFQGNSAPDKSGLPSDRFSAERTGGSVSTLTIQRTQQEDSAVYLCASSLDTYEQYFGPGTRLTVT.

The chain couples TRBV19 to TRBJ2-1, with D tentatively TRBD2 (6 bases). The CDR3 is 15 amino acids. Germline CDR1 LNHDA, CDR2 SQIVND (reference sequence). V lost 5 bases, J lost 4 bases, and 15 bases lay in between. The DNA of the CDR3 is TGTGCCAGTAGTTTCGGGACTTCTATATACAATGAGCAGTTCTTC. As protein: CASSFGTSIYNEQFF.

The chain uses TRBV11-3 and TRBJ2-3; 10 bases line up with TRBD2. V was clipped by 4 bases and J by 2 bases; unmatched bases: 9. The CDR3 runs 17 residues. Germline CDR1 and CDR2: SGHNT and YENEEA. The CDR3 spells CASSSSYGTSDTDTQYF. For the CDR3, the DNA is TGTGCCAGCAGCTCATCGTACGGGACTAGCGACACAGATACGCAGTATTTT.

J is TRBJ1-2 and V is TRBV19; 9 bases line up with TRBD1. Germline CDR1 LNHDA, CDR2 SQIVND (reference sequence). The CDR3 sequence is 16 residues long. V shed 6 bases, J shed 0 bases, and the junction held 8 bases outside the gene matches. The CDR3 DNA follows: TGTGCCAGTAGGACGACCGGGACAGGGCCTAACTATGGCTACACCTTC. Protein product: CASRTTGTGPNYGYTF.

J is TRBJ2-3 and V is TRBV7-2; D perhaps matches TRBD2 (5 bases). The V gene's germline CDR1 is SGHTA and CDR2 FQGNSA. V was clipped by 7 bases and J by 5 bases, with 16 bases between them. The CDR3 has 14 residues. Here the CDR3 reads CASILGGSKDTQYF. CDR3 nucleotides: TGTGCCAGCATATTAGGAGGTTCTAAAGATACGCAGTATTTT. Looking up the rest from reference TRBV7-2 and TRBJ2-3 gives the full variable domain: GAGVSQSPSNKVTEKGKDVELRCDPISGHTALYWYRQSLGQGLEFLIYFQGNSAPDKSGLPSDRFSAERTGGSVSTLTIQRTQQEDSAVYLCASILGGSKDTQYFGPGTRLTVL.

This sequence joins TRBV7-9 and TRBJ2-2, with 7 positions matching TRBD1. Germline CDR1 SEHNR, CDR2 FQNEAQ (reference sequence). The ends lost 5 bases at V and 6 bases at J; junction bases unmatched: 3. This CDR3 has 13 residues. This chain's CDR3 is CASSPTGAGELFF. The CDR3 nucleotides are TGTGCCAGCAGCCCAACAGGGGCCGGGGAGCTGTTTTTT.

The chain joins TRBV9 to TRBJ2-1; D unclear. The ends were cut back, 3 bases at V and 0 bases at J, with 13 bases in the middle. CDR3 length: 16 amino acids. Germline V gene sequence: CDR1 SGDLS, CDR2 YYNGEE. DNA for the CDR3: TGTGCCAGCAGCGATCGAAACCCCAGCTCCTACAATGAGCAGTTCTTC. This gives the protein CASSDRNPSSYNEQFF.

The rearrangement joins TRBV25-1 to TRBJ2-7; TRBD1 aligns across 8 bases. This CDR3 has 17 amino acids. The germline gives CDR1 MGHDK, CDR2 SYGVNS. The V segment lost 3 bases and the J segment 0 bases; nucleotides outside the gene matches: 10. The CDR3 nucleotides are TGTGCCAGCAGTGATCTAGGACAGGGTATTTCCTCCTACGAGCAGTACTTC. This sequence encodes CASSDLGQGISSYEQYF.

V is TRBV6-2 or TRBV6-3 and J is TRBJ1-5; 7 nucleotides match TRBD1. V trimming: 0 bases; J trimming: 1 base; junction bases outside the gene matches: 12. Per germline, CDR1 MNHEY and CDR2 SVGEGT. CDR3 length equals 19 residues. In DNA, the CDR3 is TGTGCCAGCAGTTACTCTTCCATCATAGGGACAGAGAGCAATCAGCCCCAGCATTTT. Protein: CASSYSSIIGTESNQPQHF.

The chain joins TRBV19 to TRBJ2-7; 7 bases match TRBD1. V shed 2 bases and J 5 bases; nucleotides not matched to a gene: 6. There are 14 residues in the CDR3. Germline CDR1 and CDR2: LNHDA and SQIVND (reference sequence). The CDR3 sequence is CASSINRGLDEQYF. CDR3 DNA sequence: TGTGCCAGTAGTATAAACAGGGGCCTTGACGAGCAGTACTTC. The whole variable domain, remainder taken from reference TRBV19 and TRBJ2-7, is DGGITQSPKYLFRKEGQNVTLSCEQNLNHDAMYWYRQDPGQGLRLIYYSQIVNDFQKGDIAEGYSVSREKKESFPLTVTSAQKNPTAFYLCASSINRGLDEQYFGPGTRLTVT.

This clone was detected only a few times. V and J are TRBV5-1 and TRBJ1-1; the D gene is possibly TRBD1 (6 bases). Germline loops: CDR1 SGHRS, CDR2 YFSETQ. CDR3 length equals 14 residues. Trimming left V 2 bases short and J 4 bases short, with 12 bases between. CDR3 amino acids: CASSLPGVITEAFF. CDR3 coding DNA: TGCGCCAGCAGCTTACCAGGGGTTATCACTGAAGCTTTCTTT.

The chain carries TRBV19 and TRBJ1-1; TRBD1 agrees at 12 bases. J gave up 7 bases and V 9 bases, and 3 bases lay outside the gene matches. Germline V gives CDR1 LNHDA, CDR2 SQIVND (reference sequence). This CDR3 has 12 amino acids. CDR3 protein: CASRDRGREAFF. CDR3 DNA sequence: TGTGCCAGCCGGGACAGGGGGCGTGAAGCTTTCTTT.

The rearrangement joins TRBV15 to TRBJ2-2; perhaps TRBD1 as D (6 bases). Trimming pared 0 bases from V and 0 bases from J, leaving 8 bases between. The CDR3 is 16 amino acids. Germline V lookup: CDR1 LNHNV, CDR2 YYDKDF (reference sequence). CDR3 residues: CATSRETGSNTGELFF. In DNA form, the CDR3 reads TGTGCCACCAGCAGAGAAACAGGGTCGAACACCGGGGAGCTGTTTTTT.

This chain uses TRBV7-2 with TRBJ2-5; TRBD2 aligns across 10 bases. CDR3 length: 17 residues. V lost 1 base, J lost 5 bases, and 10 bases stayed unmatched. Germline CDR1 SGHTA, CDR2 FQGNSA. The CDR3 region is CASSLGRAGGRIETQYF. The DNA for the CDR3 is TGTGCCAGCAGCTTAGGGCGAGCGGGGGGGCGGATTGAGACCCAGTACTTC.

The genes are TRBV19 and TRBJ1-2; perhaps TRBD1 as D (6 bases). The length of the CDR3 is 16 residues. The germline V gene encodes CDR1 LNHDA and CDR2 SQIVND (reference sequence). V was clipped by 10 bases and J by 1 base, with 22 bases between them. The CDR3 protein is CATGNRALGVNYGYTF. The DNA for the CDR3 is TGTGCCACCGGGAACAGGGCTCTCGGAGTTAACTATGGCTACACCTTC.

This clone was counted once. The V call is TRBV7-2, the J call TRBJ2-7, with TRBD1 matching 7 bases. The CDR3 runs 14 residues. V was pared by 4 bases and J by 0 bases, with 3 bases of the junction left unmatched. Germline-derived CDR1 and CDR2 are SGHTA and FQGNSA. In DNA form, the CDR3 reads TGTGCCAGCAGCTACCGGGACAGCTCCTACGAGCAGTACTTC. Its protein is CASSYRDSSYEQYF.